This TCR beta chain was observed in a study of blood T cells in healthy people across ages. Study results and caveats: TCR beta diversity was tightly associated with the proportion of naive T cells. Older age went with lower TCR beta diversity per million T cells, in a roughly linear way. Researchers deemed the diversity estimates from one million T cells underestimates.

The second PCR ran about 6 to 12 cycles with a sample-barcoded 5' primer and J-beta primers. Every cDNA molecule carried a tag from a template-switch adaptor bearing 12 random nucleotides. TCRdb reprocessed the 5' RACE reads via MiXCR and lists one record per CDR3 protein. The profile shows 1.5 million to 2 million distinct CDR3 sequences, 30% to 35% of them singletons. For this clonotype: The antigen is not known.

This receptor was taken from a woman aged 30 to 39 in good health. Specimen: blood.

The CDR3 bases are TGTGCCAGCAGCCCTAAACTAGCGGGGCTTTACGAGCAGTACTTC. It specifies CASSPKLAGLYEQYF. The J gene is TRBJ2-7, the V gene TRBV6-2 or TRBV6-3, with TRBD2 matching over 10 bases. The V gene end was trimmed by 6 bases and the J gene end by 4 bases; junction bases not matched to a gene: 9. Per germline, CDR1 MNHEY and CDR2 SVGEGT. The CDR3 is made up of 15 amino acids.